Following are 9 T cell receptor beta chains from one sample sequenced in a study of vaccination and CD4 T cells after COVID-19. The Oncomine TCR Beta short-read assay was applied to DNA of cultured CD4+ T cells. Genomic DNA was isolated from CD4+ T cells that had been cultured. TCRdb called the PCR reads again in MiXCR, with one record for every CDR3 protein. The table lists 9,000 to 10,000 distinct CDR3 sequences, approximately 35% of them singletons. For these TCRs, the target antigens are not known. Stated treatment: roughly nine-day PBMC culture with coronavirus spike peptide pools or control peptides (ViraFEST assay). Those CD4+ T cells from the unexposed donor predate the COVID-19 pandemic (2011-2018). Sequencing was performed on CD4+ T cells from blood, cultured in vitro. These TCRs come from a human donor in good health.

The chain has TRBV20-1 and TRBJ2-3; D might be TRBD2 (6 bases). The CDR3 has 14 residues. The germline V gene has CDR1 DFQATT and CDR2 SNEGSKA (reference sequence). Trimming pared 5 bases from V and 0 bases from J, leaving 12 bases between. CDR3 amino acids: CSAWTITSTDTQYF. CDR3 sequence (DNA): TGCAGTGCTTGGACTATAACTAGCACAGATACGCAGTATTTT.

The V gene is TRBV24-1, the J gene TRBJ2-3; TRBD1 matches at 8 bases. From germline, CDR1 is KGHDR and CDR2 SFDVKD. With V trimmed by 5 bases and J by 2 bases, 5 bases remained unmatched. The CDR3 contains 15 residues. The chain's CDR3 is CATSGPGQDTDTQYF. In nucleotides, the CDR3 is TGTGCCACCAGTGGACCGGGACAGGACACAGATACGCAGTATTTT.

This sequence joins TRBV2 and TRBJ1-3, with D perhaps TRBD1 (6 bases). CDR3 length equals 13 residues. Trimming cost V 3 bases and J 9 bases, with 12 bases left between them. The germline gives CDR1 SNHLY, CDR2 FYNNEI. The CDR3 sequence: CASSERKGGTIYF. The CDR3, as DNA: TGTGCCAGCAGTGAGAGGAAGGGGGGCACCATATATTTT.

This chain joins TRBV10-3 and TRBJ2-5; TRBD2 is a possible D gene (6 bases). CDR1 is ENHRY, CDR2 SYGVKD, per germline. This CDR3 has 14 amino acids. Between the trimmed V and J ends, which lost 5 bases and 1 base, there was a span of 11 bases. CDR3 residues: CAISWGVGQETQYF. CDR3 bases: TGTGCCATCAGTTGGGGGGTTGGCCAAGAGACCCAGTACTTC.

This clonotype was picked up a small number of times. This chain uses TRBV20-1 with TRBJ2-5, with 11 bases aligning to TRBD2. CDR3 length equals 15 residues. Germline V CDR1 and CDR2: DFQATT, SNEGSKA (reference sequence). This CDR3 is CSLIAGGNYQETQYF. CDR3 DNA: TGCAGCTTGATAGCGGGAGGGAACTACCAAGAGACCCAGTACTTC.

This clonotype is labeled as medium-sized. At one boundary the junction diverges from the germline segment, which might be a read error. The rearrangement links TRBV7-7 to TRBJ2-2; possible D gene TRBD2, 5 bases. The length of the CDR3 is 15 residues. Germline V gene sequence: CDR1 SSHAT, CDR2 FNYEAQ (reference sequence). The CDR3 protein is CASSLNRMGAGELFF. For the CDR3, the DNA is TGTGCTAGCAGCCTAAATAGGATGGGAGCTGGGGAGCTGTTTTTT.

In its sample, this clonotype was seen a few times. The chain employs TRBV7-2 and TRBJ2-3, with 12 bases that match TRBD2. This CDR3 has 16 amino acids. Germline loops: CDR1 SGHTA, CDR2 FQGNSA. V dropped 5 bases and J dropped 6; count of bases not matched to a gene: 9. CDR3: CASSRPGLAGSDTQYF. The CDR3 DNA is TGTGCCAGCAGCCGACCGGGACTAGCGGGTTCGGATACGCAGTATTTT. Using reference TRBV7-2 and TRBJ2-3 for the parts outside the CDR3, the full variable domain is GAGVSQSPSNKVTEKGKDVELRCDPISGHTALYWYRQSLGQGLEFLIYFQGNSAPDKSGLPSDRFSAERTGGSVSTLTIQRTQQEDSAVYLCASSRPGLAGSDTQYFGPGTRLTVL.

The V call is TRBV9, the J call TRBJ2-7; D remains ambiguous. The V gene's germline CDR1 is SGDLS and CDR2 YYNGEE. CDR3 length: 12 residues. Trimming cost V 0 bases and J 12 bases, with 13 bases left between them. CDR3 region: CASSVAAELGYF. CDR3 sequence (DNA): TGTGCCAGCAGCGTAGCTGCCGAACTCGGGTACTTC.

This clonotype is a singleton in its sample. V usage is TRBV20-1 and J usage is TRBJ2-6; 8 bases match TRBD1. The CDR3 has 16 residues. The germline V gene encodes CDR1 DFQATT and CDR2 SNEGSKA (reference sequence). With V trimmed by 6 bases and J by 0 bases, 7 bases remained unmatched. CDR3 sequence (DNA): TGCAGTGCGACGACAGGGGCTATCTCTGGGGCCAACGTCCTGACTTTC. It codes for CSATTGAISGANVLTF.